The clone carrying this T cell receptor (beta chain) was counted a few times. Its cognate antigen is unknown. Sample-barcoded 5' priming and a J-beta primer mix drove a second PCR of roughly 7 to 11 cycles. MiXCR, applied by TCRdb to the 5' RACE reads, yields one record per CDR3 protein. The data contain over 950,000 distinct CDR3 sequences, 45% to 60% of them singletons. The V end lost 3 bases, the J end lost 5 bases, and 11 bases lay between the germline ends. Germline-derived CDR1 and CDR2 are KGHSH and LQKENI. The CDR3 has 13 amino acids. The sample is drawn from a study of blood T cells in healthy people across ages. Study-level findings and limits: What prevented conclusive comparison of naive and antigen-experienced cells was that PBMCs were unsorted. Naive T cell percentage by flow cytometry tracked strongly with beta diversity.

Researchers report isolating at least 7 million PBMCs per sample. This sequence originates from a woman in her sixties or seventies in good health. V and J are TRBV18 and TRBJ2-7, with D unclear. The sequenced sample consisted of blood. The CDR3 coding sequence is TGTGCCAGCTCACCGAATCTTGGGAACGAGCAGTACTTC. It translates to CASSPNLGNEQYF.